This section outlines one TCR beta chain sequence together with its context. Its antigen is currently not known. Taken from cysteine to phenylalanine, the CDR3 has 13 residues. Just CDR3 DNA is preserved here, 39 bases in frame from base 1. V drops 2 bases and J drops 1 base, leaving 5 bases in between. Looking up the germline V gene yields CDR1 KGHSH and CDR2 LQKENI. In total, just over 650 healthy bone marrow donors made up the cohort. All cohort members were sampled while nominally healthy, although unrecorded immune exposures were likely present. The donor tested CMV seronegative, placing the donor among the 350 to 400 seronegative members of the cohort. Each donor provided a peripheral blood sample, and peripheral blood mononuclear cells were used for TCR beta sequencing. The Qiagen DNeasy Blood Extraction Kit was used to extract genomic DNA from the blood cell samples. The receptor library was made with the immunoSEQ multiplex PCR assay. For the multiplex PCR, a mixture combining 60 forward primers for TCR Vbeta segments and 13 reverse primers for TCR Jbeta segments was used. The CDR3 region of rearranged TCR beta genes was amplified from genomic DNA by a multiplex PCR assay. The Illumina HiSeq System was used to sequence the amplified TCR beta libraries as 87-base-pair reads. Turning to the authors' computational methods: A later analysis tallied 75 million to 95 million unique TCR beta chains across the roughly 610 repertoires, and around 10 million of those chains were shared by two or more donors. Raw reads were error-corrected and collapsed into unique sequences with a nearest-neighbor algorithm that merged closely related sequences to remove PCR and sequencing errors. CDR3 sequences were aligned to IMGT reference sequences to assign V, D and J gene segments. Each retained sequence needed at least a six-nucleotide match to both a V gene segment and a J gene segment. Rearrangements were classified as productive when the CDR3 lacked stop codons and remained in frame with V and J, and all other rearrangements were classified as non-productive. Following IMGT convention, CDR3 was defined as the stretch from the second conserved V-encoded cysteine up to the conserved J-encoded phenylalanine. In an earlier analysis of some 550 of the donors, sequences lacking an unambiguous match to a single V gene segment were excluded. In an earlier analysis of several hundred of the donors, V segments were called functional above 56.7% productive rearrangements and were called segregating when the between-donor standard deviation exceeded 5%. A statistical classification framework was developed to diagnose cytomegalovirus status using the catalog of TCR beta chain sequences. A later analysis assigned V and J genes by comparing TCR nucleotide sequences with IMGT/GENE-DB human TR gene sequences. The TCRdist pipeline was used in a later analysis to assign CDR3 sequences and most-parsimonious VDJ recombination scenarios. In a later analysis, each TCR beta chain was defined by its CDR3 amino acid sequence together with its V-gene family, and reads lacking a unique V-gene family were excluded. As a way to deal with suspected cross-contamination and a sequencing artifact, a later analysis dropped 450 to 600 nucleotide sequences that were highly shared and had low generation probability. In a later analysis, a clonal expansion index was calculated for each public chain from normalized within-repertoire ranks of inferred template counts. In a later analysis, generation probabilities were computed with a VDJ recombination model fitted to out-of-frame rearrangements, and the resulting probabilities were checked against IGoR. Hypergeometric tests were used in a later analysis to score TCR-TCR, TCR-HLA and TCR-CMV co-occurrence, with a repertoire-size bias correction applied to the TCR pairs. False discovery rates were estimated in a later analysis by permuting HLA or CMV assignments 20 times. In a later analysis, co-occurring TCRs were grouped using DBSCAN, with TCRdist sequence similarity added in when clustering inside HLA-allele-positive subsets. Repertoires with fewer than 30,000 or more than 120,000 public chains, plus five repertoires with anomalous nucleotide sharing, were excluded from co-occurrence clustering. In its TCRdb copy, this immuneACCESS table keeps in-frame sequences only and misses some clones. Where compared with another copy, unresolved V genes explain less than half of these, and the others have no known cause. The D gene and trimming were derived from the DNA, and the V and J assignments and clone size from that table. This sample's table contains 96,000 or so clones. The ten largest clones capture around 3.4% of the sample.

This record comes from a study of cytomegalovirus exposure and HLA in healthy donors (dated 2017 in TCRdb). Background for the entire study: An earlier analysis of some 600 of the donors reported 276 Gb of sequence data and around 120 million unique TCR beta sequences obtained from roughly 180 million T cells. Approximately 310 gigabases of sequencing data and around 85 million unique TCR sequences made up an early release that covered around 640 HLA-typed donors. Of the approximately 400 genotyped donors, 81% were placed in the genetic ancestry cluster associated with self-reported Caucasian donors. The aim of the study was to test whether cataloging public T cell receptors could identify signatures of past pathogen exposure. Using immunosequencing, the study profiled T cell repertoires from around 680 subjects and related those repertoires to cytomegalovirus serostatus. Besides the first cohort of more than 650 subjects, a separate validation cohort made up of some 110 different subjects was used. High-throughput TCR immunosequencing, statistical association of individual TCRs with disease status, and machine learning were combined to predict cytomegalovirus infection status. In a later analysis, previously published TCR beta repertoires from 550 to 700 donors were re-analyzed and high-resolution HLA genotyping was added so that TCR occurrence patterns could be studied. The later analysis used no new phenotypic data to find candidate immune exposures, relying instead on TCR beta sequences and their occurrence across donors. An earlier analysis of about 600 of the donors used high-throughput TCR beta sequencing to judge whether each TCR beta V gene segment behaved as functional or pseudogenic. Donor age, sex, ethnicity and CMV serostatus were collected together with the repertoire data. In a later genetic analysis, genome-wide SNP genotypes for about 55% of the roughly 700 donors were used, and that subset was treated as a discovery cohort. Every repertoire in the discovery cohort had been generated on one and the same sequencing platform. Class I and class II HLA loci were covered by the typing at four-digit resolution. Typing coverage differed by locus: A, B, C, DRB1 and DQB1 were typed in roughly 620-640 donors, DQA1 in 500 to 550, DPA1 in around 580, and DPB1 in just under 490. A handful of DR-DQ haplotypes were handled as single units for association and clustering because linkage in the cohort was strong. Among about 410 genotyped donors of the cohort, an average of about 240,000 unique TCR beta nucleotide sequences was sequenced per donor, of which about 18% were non-productive.

Here is what the overall study found, with its caveats: Across donors, most TCR sequences were observed very rarely, whereas some public TCRs were present in many individuals. For the cohort, immune exposure information was limited to CMV serostatus. Strong co-occurrence of HLA alleles, especially DR and DQ, made assigning TCR associations to individual alleles difficult. A later analysis associated some 17,000 TCR beta sequences with specific HLA alleles at a false discovery rate of 0.05. The classifier was reported to diagnose cytomegalovirus status with high specificity and sensitivity in both the original and validation cohorts. It was suggested by the authors that the approach could potentially be generalized to other disease states and immunological phenotypes. Because HLA typing was unavailable for some donors at each locus, only the typed subset was used in association tests. The presence/absence analyses assumed that sequencing depth was roughly uniform across donors, and that assumption may not be true. According to a later analysis, parvovirus B19, influenza, CMV and Epstein-Barr virus appeared linked to several top co-occurrence clusters. In vitro tests confirmed that a few of the cytomegalovirus-associated TCR beta chains recognize cytomegalovirus antigens. In an earlier analysis of over 550 of the donors, most TCR beta V segments were observed in productive rearrangements about 90% or about 30% of the time, broadly matching IMGT annotations. Correlated functional status among segregating V segments might be attributable to linkage disequilibrium, but an unknown experimental factor could not be ruled out. In this cohort, only TCR beta chains were sequenced, and detectable features were limited by the absence of alpha or paired-chain data. A total of 150 to 200 TCR beta chains were listed by the study as associated with cytomegalovirus. A group of highly shared sequence variants was considered likely to be a technical artifact of the sequencing pipeline. Most CMV-associated TCR beta chains appeared to be HLA-restricted in a later analysis, and the HLA associations seemed to be driven largely by CMV exposure. A further reported finding was that TCR beta sequences accurately predicted the HLA-A and HLA-B alleles for most subjects in the first cohort. A later genetic analysis associated a missense DCLRE1C variant with V-gene and J-gene trimming of TCR beta chains, and an independent cohort replicated the association. Compared with equally common non-associated chains, HLA-associated TCR beta chains in a later analysis were more clonally expanded and had lower generation probabilities. Because counts were too low, 15 to 20 rarely observed V segments, including chromosome 9 orphons, were excluded from the earlier analysis of a few hundred of the donors. Because the 87-base-pair reads could not distinguish some IMGT-functional V segments, including TRBV6-2 and TRBV6-3, those segments were excluded. In a later analysis, the rate of TCR association differed among HLA loci, with DRB1 alleles having the most associated TCRs and HLA-C alleles having the fewest. According to a later genetic analysis, donors in an Asian-associated ancestry cluster had fewer N-insertions in productive TCRs than the approximately 700-donor mean.

The clonotype was recovered from a woman under 40 in good health and CMV-seronegative. The V and J genes are TRBV18 and TRBJ1-1; no D segment can be confidently identified. The sample comprised PBMCs. The nucleotides are TGTGCCAGCTCACCAGTGGCGAACACTGAAGCTTTCTTT. Translated, it gives CASSPVANTEAFF.